This T cell receptor beta chain emerged from a study of blood T cells in healthy people across ages. Study findings and constraints: Across samples, TCR beta diversity tracked strongly with naive T cell percentage.

Germline CDR1 reads KGHSH; CDR2 reads LQKENI. The V and J ends lost 1 base and 6 bases respectively, with 10 bases between them. The CDR3 contains 13 residues. Notes on this clonotype: Its target is not known.

A sample-barcoded 5' primer and a J-beta primer mix were used in a second PCR of roughly 7 to 11 cycles. Every individual sample yielded 2.5 million or more paired-end reads (each containing CDR3). TCRdb fed the 5' RACE reads into MiXCR, producing one record per CDR3 protein. The table has roughly 1.5 million distinct CDR3 sequences, approximately 43% seen once. The receptor was derived from a woman between 18 and 29 years old in good health. Material for sequencing was blood. The chain carries TRBV18 and TRBJ2-7; possibly TRBD1 for D (6 bases). CDR3 amino acids: CASSPLGQLEQYF. As DNA, the CDR3 is TGTGCCAGCTCACCACTGGGACAACTCGAGCAGTACTTC.